Following are 18 T cell receptor beta chains from one sample sequenced in a study of blood T cells in healthy people across ages. Combining a sample-barcoded 5' primer with a J-beta primer mix, a second PCR ran for about 7 to 12 cycles. Each CDR3 protein is one row after TCRdb ran MiXCR on the 5' RACE reads. This repertoire shows fewer than 700,000 distinct CDR3 sequences, around 43% found once; its top ten account for 30%. Material: blood. The receptors were sampled from a man older than 75 in good health.

This clonotype was counted a few times. This chain connects TRBV27 to TRBJ1-2; TRBD1 might be the D (5 bases). Between the trimmed V and J ends, which lost 2 bases and 5 bases, there was a span of 12 bases. Germline V lookup: CDR1 MNHEY, CDR2 SMNVEV (reference sequence). The CDR3 consists of 14 residues. The CDR3 protein is CASSLGGGPYGYTF. In DNA form, the CDR3 reads TGTGCCAGCAGTTTAGGGGGGGGACCTTATGGCTACACCTTC.

In this sample, this clonotype turned up a few times. The chain carries TRBV20-1 and TRBJ1-6; D perhaps matches TRBD1 (6 bases). V was clipped by 0 bases and J by 9 bases, with 15 bases between them. The CDR3 runs to 15 residues. Germline assignment: CDR1 DFQATT and CDR2 SNEGSKA (reference sequence). The CDR3 loop reads CSARETGRQGSPLHF. In DNA form, the CDR3 reads TGCAGTGCTAGAGAAACAGGGAGGCAGGGTTCACCCCTCCACTTT.

The genes are TRBV12-3 or TRBV12-4 and TRBJ2-3; D gene unclear. The CDR3 consists of 17 residues. V was trimmed by 6 bases and J by 2 bases, leaving 21 bases between them. The CDR3 spells CASSQRNVGIDTDTQYF. CDR3 sequence (DNA): TGTGCCAGCAGCCAAAGAAATGTTGGGATAGACACAGATACGCAGTATTTT.

The V and J genes are TRBV20-1 and TRBJ1-6, with 9 bases that match TRBD1. Germline V gives CDR1 DFQATT, CDR2 SNEGSKA (reference sequence). The CDR3 covers 15 residues. V gave up 5 bases and J gave up 0 bases; unmatched junction bases: 2. The CDR3: CSAGTGSSYNSPLHF. CDR3 bases: TGCAGTGCTGGGACAGGGAGCTCCTATAATTCACCCCTCCACTTT.

About this clonotype itself: An end of the junction differs from the germline gene, which may be a read error. The chain couples TRBV24-1 to TRBJ2-5; possibly TRBD1 or TRBD2 for D (6 bases each). Germline values: CDR1 KGHDR, CDR2 SFDVKD. CDR3 length equals 16 residues. The CDR3 is CAASEPGGAVGNEQYF. The CDR3, as DNA: TGTGCCGCCAGTGAGCCCGGGGGCGCAGTGGGCAATGAGCAGTACTTC.

This sequence joins TRBV15 and TRBJ1-2; D is possibly TRBD1 (6 bases). Trimming removed 0 bases at V and 9 bases at J, with 14 bases between. Germline V CDR1 and CDR2: LNHNV, YYDKDF (reference sequence). The CDR3 has 14 residues. This CDR3 reads CATSRDDGQKRYTF. The CDR3 DNA sequence: TGTGCCACCAGCAGAGATGACGGACAGAAACGCTACACCTTC.

Ten or more counts support this clonotype. The chain employs TRBV29-1 and TRBJ2-5; TRBD2 might be the D (6 bases). This CDR3 spans 12 amino acids. Germline V lookup: CDR1 SQVTM, CDR2 ANQGSEA. The V and J ends lost 6 bases and 8 bases respectively, with 16 bases between them. CDR3 residues: CSVGEAPSTQYF. For the CDR3, the DNA is TGCAGCGTAGGGGAGGCCCCCTCTACCCAGTACTTC.

The chain has TRBV30 and TRBJ2-5; TRBD2 matches at 8 bases. The CDR3 is 14 residues long. In germline, CDR1 is GTSNPN, CDR2 SVGIG (reference sequence). V trimming: 0 bases; J trimming: 3 bases; junction bases outside the gene matches: 3. CDR3 DNA: TGTGCCTGGAGTGTACCGGGGGGGAAAGAGACCCAGTACTTC. Its translation is CAWSVPGGKETQYF.

This clonotype appeared many times. This chain links TRBV29-1 with TRBJ2-3; 9 positions agree with TRBD1. Trimming at V came to 8 bases and at J to 0 bases, leaving 6 bases not matched to a gene. This CDR3 spans 14 amino acids. Per germline, CDR1 SQVTM and CDR2 ANQGSEA. CDR3 region: CSTGQGTSTDTQYF. In DNA, the CDR3 is TGCAGCACGGGACAGGGCACCAGCACAGATACGCAGTATTTT.

This clonotype turned up a few times. The chain combines TRBV20-1 with TRBJ2-7, with a possible D match to TRBD2 (6 bases). The V and J ends lost 0 bases and 2 bases respectively, with 11 bases between them. In germline, CDR1 is DFQATT, CDR2 SNEGSKA (reference sequence). CDR3 size: 14 residues. Here the CDR3 DNA reads TGCAGTGCTAGAGATGCGGGAACACCCTACGAGCAGTACTTC. Protein sequence: CSARDAGTPYEQYF.

This CDR3 reads CASSQERGITDTQYF. CDR3 nucleotide sequence: TGTGCCAGCAGCCAAGAGCGGGGCATCACAGATACGCAGTATTTT. The chain employs TRBV14 and TRBJ2-3, with TRBD2 as a possible D gene (6 bases). Trimming left V 0 bases short and J 2 bases short, with 9 bases between. This CDR3 has 15 residues. Germline CDR1 is SGHDN and CDR2 is FVKESK.

The chain uses TRBV14 and TRBJ2-5; D unclear. The CDR3 has 12 amino acids. V lost 4 bases and J 9 bases, leaving 12 bases between the germline ends. CDR1 and CDR2 (germline): SGHDN, FVKESK. CDR3 sequence: CASSPLISPQYF. DNA for the CDR3: TGTGCCAGCAGCCCCTTAATCAGCCCCCAGTACTTC.

The chain recombines TRBV5-1 with TRBJ2-6, with 10 bases that match TRBD1. Per the germline V gene, CDR1 is SGHRS and CDR2 is YFSETQ. This CDR3 is built from 18 residues. V lost 7 bases and J lost 0; bases outside the gene matches: 10. CDR3 loop: CASSTAGTGDSGANVLTF. CDR3 DNA: TGCGCCAGCTCCACGGCCGGGACAGGGGACTCTGGGGCCAACGTCCTGACTTTC. The variable domain in full, completed from reference TRBV5-1 and TRBJ2-6, reads KAGVTQTPRYLIKTRGQQVTLSCSPISGHRSVSWYQQTPGQGLQFLFEYFSETQRNKGNFPGRFSGRQFSNSRSEMNVSTLELGDSALYLCASSTAGTGDSGANVLTFGAGSRLTVL.

Notes on this clonotype: With a much larger clone just one base away, this may be a read error. Written as DNA, the CDR3 is TGTGCCAGCAGGCAAGAGACCCTGTACTTC. Its protein product is CASRQETLYF. The J gene is TRBJ2-5, the V gene TRBV28; no reliable D call. Germline V gene sequence: CDR1 MDHEN, CDR2 SYDVKM. The CDR3 extends over 10 amino acids.

This chain connects TRBV6-5 to TRBJ2-6; D perhaps matches TRBD1 (5 bases). The CDR3 is 16 residues long. V gave up 0 bases and J gave up 0 bases, with 6 bases separating them. Germline V CDR1 and CDR2: MNHEY, SVGAGI. In nucleotides, the CDR3 is TGTGCCAGCAGTTACTCGACAGTCTCTGGGGCCAACGTCCTGACTTTC. Amino acids: CASSYSTVSGANVLTF.

This chain uses TRBV7-6 with TRBJ2-3; 7 nucleotides match TRBD2. Germline V gene lookup returns CDR1 SGHVS and CDR2 FNYEAQ. V lost 1 base, J lost 5 bases, and 6 bases stayed unmatched. The CDR3 consists of 15 residues. In DNA form, the CDR3 reads TGTGCCAGCAGCTTAGGGGGGGGTAGGCGAGATACGCAGTATTTT. Amino acids: CASSLGGGRRDTQYF.

For the CDR3, the DNA is TGTGCCAGCAGCCGTAGCGGGGGGGCGGGTTATAATGAGCAGTTCTTC. It translates to CASSRSGGAGYNEQFF. The V and J genes are TRBV7-6 and TRBJ2-1; TRBD2 matches at 11 bases. The CDR3 is made up of 16 amino acids. Trimming at V came to 5 bases and at J to 7 bases, leaving 10 bases not matched to a gene. Germline values: CDR1 SGHVS, CDR2 FNYEAQ.

At least ten counts were recorded for this clonotype. A read error may be the cause here, since a much bigger clone is one base away. This chain uses TRBV6-4 with TRBJ2-5, with D tentatively TRBD2 (5 bases). The CDR3 extends over 13 amino acids. CDR1 MRHNA and CDR2 SNTAGT come from the germline V gene. The V end lost 8 bases, the J end lost 3 bases, and 13 bases lay between the germline ends. Written as DNA, the CDR3 is TGTGCCAGCGGAGGCCGGCCCAAAGAGACCCAGTACTTC. It codes for CASGGRPKETQYF.